This T cell receptor beta chain appears in the sequencing data of a study of blood T cell repertoires in COVID-19 (TCRdb year 2020). Describing the broader study: The collaborator samples originated in the United States, Italy and Spain and spanned the acute and convalescent phases of COVID-19. The repertoires were made available in a free public database intended to serve as a resource for research on the immune response to SARS-CoV-2. The material from the prospective study consisted of cDNA or gDNA derived from T cells, B-cell-depleted T cells, or PBMCs. Samples were obtained from the ongoing ImmuneRACE study (first 160 participants) and from over 1,000 subjects provided by 6 global collaborators. Where available, HLA class I and class II types were taken from metadata supplied by the sample provider and were not determined by assay-based typing. A de-identified subject ID, COVID-19 status, age in years and sex were almost always included in the sample metadata. Deeply sampled blood TCRbeta repertoires from subjects exposed to, actively infected with, or recovered from COVID-19 were included in the dataset.

In Seattle, one collaborating source enrolled patients while the infection was active and tracked those patients longitudinally over the course of disease. Each collaborating institution followed its own protocols to collect whole blood in K2EDTA tubes. For TCRbeta analysis, collaborators shipped samples in one of three forms: frozen whole blood, isolated PBMCs, or DNA extracted from either of those sample types. In regard to this clone: Its target antigen remains unknown. Base qualities were left out, and no much larger clone turns up one base away.

TCRbeta CDR3 regions were amplified from genomic DNA by means of the immunoSEQ Assay, a bias-controlled multiplex PCR. The authors' pipeline ran thus. Nucleated cell counts per sample were estimated from amplification of reference gene primers within the assay. To quantify the absolute abundance of each unique TCRbeta CDR3 rearrangement, sequence reads were collapsed and filtered. For each sample, productive Simpson clonality was calculated as the square root of Simpson's diversity index across productive rearrangements. TCRdb retrieved this table from immuneACCESS and kept in-frame rearrangements only. Not all clones are present; in checked studies, unresolved V genes account for under half, and no reason is known for the remainder. The D gene and trimming were derived from the DNA, and the V and J assignments and clone size from that table. Here the sample has over 450,000 clones; 85% to 90% occur a single time. Over 0.7% of the sample is in the top ten clones.

Overall study outcomes, separate from this receptor: How much clinical and demographic metadata was included differed by source and by participant, and the metadata was provided uncurated.

This receptor was obtained from a man aged 18 to 35 with COVID-19, enrolled during active disease. The sample comprised peripheral blood.

The CDR3 sequence is CASSKRTGTSGRGGELFF. DNA sequence: TGTGCCAGCAGCAAAAGGACAGGGACTAGCGGGAGAGGCGGGGAGCTGTTTTTT. The chain is made from TRBV7-2 and TRBJ2-2, with 14 bases matching TRBD2. From the germline V gene, CDR1 is SGHTA and CDR2 is FQGNSA. The germline V and J ends show losses of 5 bases and 7 bases respectively, and no gene match explains 12 bases of the junction. Taken from cysteine to phenylalanine, the CDR3 has 18 residues. Of all the DNA, just the CDR3 is kept, 54 bases in frame from base 1.